This note documents a single TCR beta chain sequence. What it recognizes is unknown. PCR involved 60 Vbeta and 13 Jbeta primers. Repertoires were generated with immunoSEQ multiplex PCR, while TCRdb's copy carries only in-frame clones and drops some. The sample has tens of thousands of clones, more than 65% seen once. This sample is part of a study of cytomegalovirus exposure and HLA in healthy donors. Whole-study findings and limits: A later analysis linked a missense variant in DCLRE1C to the trimming of TCR beta V and J genes.

V was shortened by 0 bases and J by 12 bases, with 12 bases between the two germline ends. The CDR3 consists of 12 residues. From germline, CDR1 is SGHTS and CDR2 YDEGEE. The source is a woman in her late teens or twenties in good health and CMV-seronegative. What was sequenced was PBMCs. The J gene is TRBJ1-1, the V gene TRBV5-8; D is unclear. CDR3: CASSLAPGFPFF. CDR3 bases: TGTGCCAGCAGCTTGGCCCCCGGTTTCCCTTTCTTT.